This passage covers 20 T cell receptor beta chains from one sample sequenced in a study of spatial heterogeneity in lung cancer. Time point here: sample taken at primary tumor resection. Tumor, nontumor lung or frozen PBMC supplied whole RNA that was sequenced unsorted. Via MiXCR, TCRdb re-called the 5' RACE reads, giving one row per CDR3 protein. The sample shows tens of thousands of distinct CDR3 sequences, about 12% of them seen only once. The sequenced sample was PBMCs, obtained at surgery. These receptors were obtained from a male donor with early-stage non-small cell lung cancer.

V and J are TRBV18 and TRBJ2-7; weak D call: TRBD2 (5 bases). Trimming cost V 3 bases and J 6 bases, with 12 bases left between them. The V gene's germline CDR1 is KGHSH and CDR2 LQKENI. This CDR3 has 13 residues. The CDR3 DNA follows: TGTGCCAGCTCACCTCGTACGGGGAGCGAGCAGTACTTC. Encoded protein: CASSPRTGSEQYF.

The J gene is TRBJ2-1, the V gene TRBV4-1, with 8 bases aligning to TRBD2. V shed 0 bases, J shed 7 bases, and the junction held 8 bases outside the gene matches. CDR3 length equals 16 residues. The V gene's germline CDR1 is MGHRA and CDR2 YSYEKL. The CDR3: CASSQDLAGGGNEQFF. The CDR3 nucleotides are TGCGCCAGCAGCCAAGATTTGGCGGGAGGAGGGAATGAGCAGTTCTTC.

The table lists this clonotype with many counts. This rearrangement joins TRBV19 to TRBJ2-2; 10 nucleotides line up with TRBD2. J was trimmed by 1 base and V by 5 bases; bases with no gene match: 7. CDR1 and CDR2 from the germline V gene are LNHDA and SQIVND (reference sequence). CDR3 length: 17 amino acids. CDR3 amino acids: CASSGLAGGLNTGELFF. In nucleotides, the CDR3 is TGTGCCAGTAGTGGGTTAGCGGGGGGACTGAACACCGGGGAGCTGTTTTTT.

This rearrangement joins TRBV7-9 to TRBJ2-1; possibly TRBD1 for D (6 bases). Trimming shortened V by 5 bases and J by 10 bases, and 12 bases separated the two germline ends. Germline V gene lookup returns CDR1 SEHNR and CDR2 FQNEAQ (reference sequence). This CDR3 has 12 amino acids. CDR3 sequence (DNA): TGTGCCAGCAGCCCCCAGGGGTACGAGCAGTTCTTC. Translating it yields CASSPQGYEQFF. Full variable domain (rest looked up from reference TRBV7-9 and TRBJ2-1): DTGVSQNPRHKITKRGQNVTFRCDPISEHNRLYWYRQTLGQGPEFLTYFQNEAQLEKSRLLSDRFSAERPKGSFSTLEIQRTEQGDSAMYLCASSPQGYEQFFGPGTRLTVL.

V and J are TRBV6-1 and TRBJ1-1; 7 nucleotides match TRBD1. CDR1 MNHNS and CDR2 SASEGT come from the germline V gene. The CDR3 runs 13 residues. V dropped 6 bases and J dropped 5; count of bases not matched to a gene: 6. The CDR3 DNA sequence: TGTGCCAGCAGGGTATTACAGGGGACTGAAGCTTTCTTT. Protein product: CASRVLQGTEAFF.

The gene calls are TRBV29-1 and TRBJ2-6; the D is unclear. The V end lost 5 bases, the J end lost 0 bases, and 5 bases lay between the germline ends. CDR1 SQVTM and CDR2 ANQGSEA come from the germline V gene. The CDR3 is made up of 13 amino acids. The CDR3 loop is CSVLSSGANVLTF. The CDR3 DNA reads as TGCAGCGTTTTGAGCTCTGGGGCCAACGTCCTGACTTTC.

This chain joins TRBV29-1 and TRBJ2-2; 10 bases line up with TRBD2. The ends lost 7 bases at V and 3 bases at J; junction bases unmatched: 2. Germline lookup yields CDR1 SQVTM and CDR2 ANQGSEA. The CDR3 is 13 residues long. In DNA, the CDR3 is TGCAGCGCGCTAGCGGGGGACACCGGGGAGCTGTTTTTT. Translating gives CSALAGDTGELFF.

There are a few counts of this clonotype. The chain recombines TRBV7-9 with TRBJ1-5, with 8 nucleotides matching TRBD1. The junction had 3 bases not matched to a gene; V was cut back by 6 bases and J by 2 bases. The CDR3 runs to 14 residues. The germline gives CDR1 SEHNR, CDR2 FQNEAQ (reference sequence). CDR3 residues: CASSQGAGNQPQHF. The DNA for the CDR3 is TGTGCCAGCAGTCAGGGGGCTGGCAATCAGCCCCAGCATTTT.

The rearrangement uses TRBV7-9 and TRBJ2-1; D is unclear. CDR3 length equals 12 residues. The V end was cut by 2 bases, the J end by 7 bases, with 6 bases between. Germline-derived CDR1 and CDR2 are SEHNR and FQNEAQ (reference sequence). CDR3 coding DNA: TGTGCCAGCAGCTTATGGGTAAATGAGCAGTTCTTC. Its protein is CASSLWVNEQFF.

The table lists this clonotype with a few counts. J is TRBJ1-1 and V is TRBV5-4, with a weak D call TRBD1 (5 bases). Trimming removed 6 bases from V and 0 bases from J, with 15 bases in between. The germline V gene encodes CDR1 SGHNT and CDR2 YYREEE (reference sequence). The CDR3 spans 15 residues. This CDR3 is CASKGGGGMNTEAFF. CDR3 coding DNA: TGTGCCAGCAAGGGTGGGGGAGGGATGAACACTGAAGCTTTCTTT.

The V gene is TRBV29-1, the J gene TRBJ2-1; D perhaps matches TRBD2 (5 bases). V gave up 8 bases and J gave up 8 bases, with 13 bases separating them. Per germline, CDR1 SQVTM and CDR2 ANQGSEA. The CDR3 has 11 residues. For the CDR3, the DNA is TGCAGCTCCCAAGAGGGTTATGAGCAGTTCTTC. Protein: CSSQEGYEQFF.

CDR3 bases: TGTGCCAGCAGCTTTGGGGACTTAAACGAGCAGTACTTC. Protein: CASSFGDLNEQYF. The rearrangement joins TRBV11-2 to TRBJ2-7, with D possibly matching TRBD2 (6 bases). The CDR3 has 13 amino acids. Germline values: CDR1 SGHAT, CDR2 FQNNGV. The V gene lost 3 bases and the J gene lost 5 bases, with 11 bases spanning the gap.

This clonotype was counted at least ten times. The chain recombines TRBV6-5 with TRBJ2-2; 7 bases are shared with TRBD1. Looked up from germline, CDR1 is MNHEY and CDR2 is SVGAGI. The CDR3 length is 14 residues. Germline trimming cut 6 bases from V and 3 bases from J; bases unmatched to any gene: 4. The DNA of the CDR3 is TGTGCCAGCAGATCCGGGACAGACACCGGGGAGCTGTTTTTT. As protein: CASRSGTDTGELFF.

This chain links TRBV25-1 with TRBJ1-3, with D maybe TRBD1 (5 bases). The CDR3 is made up of 14 amino acids. CDR1 and CDR2 (germline): MGHDK, SYGVNS. Trimming took 2 bases from V and 4 from J, leaving 9 bases between them. This chain's CDR3 is CASSERGVGNTIYF. The CDR3 nucleotides are TGTGCCAGCAGTGAACGAGGGGTGGGAAACACCATATATTTT.

V gene TRBV4-1 combines with J gene TRBJ2-7; D not resolved. V gave up 1 base and J gave up 5 bases, with 9 bases separating them. The CDR3 spans 13 residues. Germline lookup yields CDR1 MGHRA and CDR2 YSYEKL. In DNA form, the CDR3 reads TGCGCCAGCAGCCAAGGTGTGGGTAACGAGCAGTACTTC. Translated: CASSQGVGNEQYF.

This clonotype was detected many times. The chain joins TRBV29-1 to TRBJ1-1; TRBD1 is a possible D gene (5 bases). This CDR3 contains 15 residues. Trimming shortened V by 6 bases and J by 1 base, and 18 bases separated the two germline ends. The V gene's germline CDR1 is SQVTM and CDR2 ANQGSEA. The CDR3 here is CSVPGTALGNTEAFF. The CDR3 nucleotides read TGCAGCGTCCCCGGGACCGCCTTAGGGAACACTGAAGCTTTCTTT.

The chain is built from TRBV20-1 and TRBJ2-5; 11 nucleotides match TRBD2. The germline CDR1 and CDR2 sequences are DFQATT and SNEGSKA (reference sequence). The CDR3 length is 15 residues. The ends lost 5 bases at V and 2 bases at J; junction bases unmatched: 7. CDR3 bases: TGCAGTGCTGGTCGACTAGCGGGGAAACAAGAGACCCAGTACTTC. Encoded protein: CSAGRLAGKQETQYF.

This rearrangement joins TRBV19 to TRBJ2-1, with D possibly matching TRBD2 (6 bases). The germline V and J ends were trimmed by 5 bases and 6 bases, with 17 bases remaining between them. The length of the CDR3 is 15 residues. Per germline, CDR1 LNHDA and CDR2 SQIVND (reference sequence). CDR3 protein: CASSSKTRTPNEQFF. The CDR3 DNA reads TGTGCCAGTAGTTCGAAGACTAGAACACCCAATGAGCAGTTCTTC.

V is TRBV20-1 and J is TRBJ2-3; 11 nucleotides match TRBD2. The CDR3 length is 14 residues. The ends lost 3 bases at V and 4 bases at J; junction bases unmatched: 3. Germline V lookup: CDR1 DFQATT, CDR2 SNEGSKA (reference sequence). CDR3: CSARTSGTSDTQYF. CDR3 DNA sequence: TGCAGTGCTAGGACTAGCGGGACCTCAGATACGCAGTATTTT.

This clonotype was counted a few times. The chain joins TRBV6-6 to TRBJ2-7, with D possibly matching TRBD1 (5 bases). The CDR3 has 16 amino acids. Germline V gives CDR1 MNHNY, CDR2 SVGAGI (reference sequence). With 2 bases removed from V and 3 bases from J, the gap between germline ends came to 17 bases. Written as DNA, the CDR3 is TGTGCCAGCAGTTACAACGTGAGGACAAGGCACTACGAGCAGTACTTC. It specifies CASSYNVRTRHYEQYF.